Shown below are 24 T cell receptor beta chains from a single sample sequenced in a study of a mutant IDH1 vaccine in newly diagnosed glioma. Here immunoSEQ multiplex PCR was the method, and the copy in TCRdb shows in-frame clones only, minus some. The sample contains tens of thousands of clones, approximately 77% of which appear only once. Time point reported: week 35, safety follow-up. Every vaccination contained 300 ug of the mutant IDH1 20-mer peptide and was paired with topical imiquimod. No antigen has been identified for these receptors. Material: PBMCs, obtained from a glioma patient whose treatment included an IDH1 peptide vaccine. These receptors were taken from a man aged 25 to 45 with glioma.

The chain recombines TRBV12-5 with TRBJ2-5; unclear D gene. Germline lookup yields CDR1 LGHNT and CDR2 FRNRAP. This CDR3 is built from 12 residues. V was trimmed by 3 bases and J by 5 bases, leaving 7 bases between them. This CDR3 reads CASGLLPETQYF. The CDR3 nucleotides read TGTGCTAGTGGTTTACTCCCGGAGACCCAGTACTTC.

V is TRBV15 and J is TRBJ1-2; 12 bases fit TRBD1. The germline gives CDR1 LNHNV, CDR2 YYDKDF (reference sequence). Germline trimming cut 5 bases from V and 3 bases from J; bases unmatched to any gene: 16. CDR3 length: 19 residues. CDR3 region: CATSGYPGQGAKGDYGYTF. The CDR3 DNA reads TGTGCCACCAGCGGCTATCCGGGACAGGGGGCTAAAGGGGACTATGGCTACACCTTC.

V gene TRBV11-1 combines with J gene TRBJ2-5; 8 nucleotides align to TRBD2. CDR1 is SGHAT, CDR2 FQDESV, per germline (reference sequence). The ends lost 5 bases at V and 4 bases at J; junction bases unmatched: 12. There are 16 residues in the CDR3. DNA of the CDR3: TGTGCCAGCAGCCCGGGGCGGGAGGCCTTTTCAGAGACCCAGTACTTC. Protein product: CASSPGREAFSETQYF.

V and J are TRBV7-8 and TRBJ2-1, with D possibly being TRBD1 (7 bases). The CDR3 has 15 amino acids. The V and J ends lost 5 bases and 9 bases respectively, with 20 bases between them. The V gene's germline CDR1 is SGHVS and CDR2 FQNEAQ. DNA for the CDR3: TGTGCCAGCAGCCCAGGGGGACTTTCTTTCGGTGAGCAGTTCTTC. Translation gives CASSPGGLSFGEQFF.

The chain links TRBV7-2 to TRBJ1-3; TRBD1 might be the D (6 bases). This CDR3 spans 14 amino acids. V gave up 5 bases and J gave up 4 bases, with 12 bases separating them. The germline gives CDR1 SGHTA, CDR2 FQGNSA. This CDR3 is CASSPGVIGNTIYF. The CDR3, as DNA: TGTGCCAGCAGCCCAGGGGTAATCGGAAACACCATATATTTT.

The gene calls are TRBV15 and TRBJ1-5, with 11 bases identical to TRBD1. The CDR3 spans 14 residues. V was pared by 4 bases and J by 7 bases, with 3 bases of the junction left unmatched. The germline V gene has CDR1 LNHNV and CDR2 YYDKDF (reference sequence). The CDR3 bases are TGTGCCACCAGCACGGACAGGGGGCAACAGCCCCAGCATTTT. Its protein is CATSTDRGQQPQHF.

This chain connects TRBV7-7 to TRBJ1-1; D gene ambiguous. The ends were cut back, 6 bases at V and 2 bases at J, with 7 bases in the middle. CDR1 is SSHAT and CDR2 is FNYEAQ in the germline V gene (reference sequence). The CDR3 runs to 12 residues. DNA for the CDR3: TGTGCCAGCAGTCCACTAAACACTGAAGCTTTCTTT. Its protein is CASSPLNTEAFF.

V usage is TRBV18 and J usage is TRBJ1-5; D is unresolved. Trimming left V 3 bases short and J 7 bases short, with 16 bases between. Germline V gene lookup returns CDR1 KGHSH and CDR2 LQKENI. CDR3 length equals 15 residues. The CDR3 DNA reads as TGTGCCAGCTCACCTCGCCGGGTCCGAGGGCAGCCCCAGCATTTT. This encodes CASSPRRVRGQPQHF.

The chain recombines TRBV7-9 with TRBJ2-3; no clear D gene. This CDR3 spans 14 amino acids. The germline CDR1 and CDR2 sequences are SEHNR and FQNEAQ (reference sequence). The V end lost 8 bases, the J end lost 4 bases, and 16 bases lay between the germline ends. The CDR3 region has the DNA TGTGCCAGCTCGCGTGAGGTTTTCGCAGATACGCAGTATTTT. Residues: CASSREVFADTQYF.

This clone is labeled medium-sized (0.01 to 0.1%). This sequence joins TRBV5-6 and TRBJ2-2; D remains unclear. Trimming took off 1 base at V and 3 bases at J, with 4 bases between the two ends. CDR3 length: 13 residues. CDR1 SGHDT and CDR2 YYEEEE come from the germline V gene. CDR3 nucleotide sequence: TGTGCCAGCAGCTTGATGCACACCGGGGAGCTGTTTTTT. Amino acids: CASSLMHTGELFF.

In this sample, this clone turned up a few times. This chain uses TRBV5-1 with TRBJ2-2, with 7 bases that match TRBD1. Germline V gene data show CDR1 as SGHRS and CDR2 as YFSETQ. The V gene end was trimmed by 1 base and the J gene end by 2 bases; junction bases not matched to a gene: 2. The CDR3 contains 15 residues. The CDR3 sequence is CASSLRTGNTGELFF. The DNA for the CDR3 is TGCGCCAGCAGCTTGCGGACAGGTAACACCGGGGAGCTGTTTTTT.

V gene TRBV6-5 combines with J gene TRBJ2-7; 12 bases line up with TRBD2. The ends lost 2 bases at V and 9 bases at J; junction bases unmatched: 8. From germline, CDR1 is MNHEY and CDR2 SVGAGI. The CDR3 runs to 15 residues. This CDR3 is CASSYMTSGRSPQYF. The CDR3 DNA is TGTGCCAGCAGTTACATGACTAGCGGGAGATCTCCGCAGTACTTC.

The V and J genes are TRBV10-2 and TRBJ2-5; either TRBD1 or TRBD2 may fit D (6 bases each). Germline CDR1 WSHSY, CDR2 SAAADI. This CDR3 spans 15 amino acids. V was trimmed by 10 bases and J by 2 bases, leaving 20 bases between them. CDR3 in amino acids: CATNKRAGAQETQYF. The CDR3 bases are TGCGCCACCAACAAGCGGGCAGGGGCGCAAGAGACCCAGTACTTC.

V is TRBV14 and J is TRBJ2-7, with D hard to call. Germline V gives CDR1 SGHDN, CDR2 FVKESK. This CDR3 comprises 15 residues. V dropped 1 base and J dropped 2 bases, with 12 bases sitting between them. DNA of the CDR3: TGTGCCAGCAGCCAAGGGCTGGCGATCACCTACGAGCAGTACTTC. Translating gives CASSQGLAITYEQYF.

This clone was counted once. The chain couples TRBV7-9 to TRBJ2-7; tentative D call: TRBD1 (6 bases). The V end was cut by 6 bases, the J end by 2 bases, with 11 bases between. CDR1 SEHNR and CDR2 FQNEAQ come from the germline V gene (reference sequence). The CDR3 sequence is 13 residues long. DNA of the CDR3: TGTGCCAGCAGACTCACAGGGACCTACGAGCAGTACTTC. The encoded protein is CASRLTGTYEQYF.

This sequence joins TRBV29-1 and TRBJ1-2, with D possibly matching TRBD1 (5 bases). CDR3 size: 11 residues. CDR1 is SQVTM and CDR2 is ANQGSEA in the germline V gene. The V and J ends lost 7 bases and 8 bases respectively, with 14 bases between them. DNA of the CDR3: TGCAGCGGCGCCCTGGGGGAAGGCTACACCTTC. This gives the protein CSGALGEGYTF.

The rearrangement uses TRBV5-4 and TRBJ2-3; 7 bases are shared with TRBD1. The germline gives CDR1 SGHNT, CDR2 YYREEE (reference sequence). The CDR3 runs 14 residues. The junction had 5 bases not matched to a gene; V was cut back by 4 bases and J by 3 bases. CDR3 in DNA: TGTGCCAGCAGCACAGAGACAGGGACAGATACGCAGTATTTT. The encoded protein is CASSTETGTDTQYF. The variable domain in full, with the rest retrieved from reference TRBV5-4 and TRBJ2-3, is ETGVTQSPTHLIKTRGQQVTLRCSSQSGHNTVSWYQQALGQGPQFIFQYYREEENGRGNFPPRFSGLQFPNYSSELNVNALELDDSALYLCASSTETGTDTQYFGPGTRLTVL.

Only one count was recorded for this clone. V is TRBV6-5 and J is TRBJ1-5; no clear D gene. The CDR3 spans 14 residues. Trimming took 2 bases from V and 7 from J, leaving 12 bases between them. Per germline, CDR1 MNHEY and CDR2 SVGAGI. The CDR3, as DNA: TGTGCCAGCAGTTACGGTCCGTTGGGACAGCCCCAGCATTTT. It is translated as CASSYGPLGQPQHF.

The rearrangement links TRBV29-1 to TRBJ1-2, with a tentative D call TRBD1 (6 bases). V was trimmed by 7 bases and J by 4 bases, leaving 19 bases between them. Germline assignment: CDR1 SQVTM and CDR2 ANQGSEA. The CDR3 has 14 residues. CDR3 region: CSAAERGIVYGYTF. The CDR3 DNA reads TGCAGCGCCGCTGAGAGGGGGATAGTCTATGGCTACACCTTC.

The V call is TRBV27, the J call TRBJ2-7, with D possibly matching TRBD1 (5 bases). This CDR3 is built from 14 residues. Trimming cost V 1 base and J 0 bases, with 7 bases left between them. The germline gives CDR1 MNHEY, CDR2 SMNVEV (reference sequence). The CDR3 sequence: CASSLWQGSYEQYF. DNA for the CDR3: TGTGCCAGCAGTTTATGGCAGGGCTCCTACGAGCAGTACTTC.

This clone was counted between two and nine times. In the same sample, other DNA sequences code for this CDR3. CDR3 bases: TGTGCCATCAGTGAGTCGGGGGGGATGAACACTGAAGCTTTCTTT. This gives the protein CAISESGGMNTEAFF. This chain joins TRBV10-3 and TRBJ1-1; tentative D call: TRBD1 (5 bases). The V gene's germline CDR1 is ENHRY and CDR2 SYGVKD. The V and J ends lost 0 bases and 0 bases respectively, with 8 bases between them. This CDR3 has 15 amino acids.

The CDR3 sequence is CASSIRGASERAFF. Here the CDR3 DNA reads TGTGCCAGTAGTATACGCGGGGCCTCAGAGAGAGCTTTCTTT. V gene TRBV19 combines with J gene TRBJ1-1, with D perhaps matching TRBD1 (5 bases). CDR1 is LNHDA, CDR2 SQIVND, per germline (reference sequence). V shed 2 bases and J shed 10 bases, with 17 bases lying between them. The CDR3 runs 14 residues.

This clone showed up just a few times. V usage is TRBV5-5 and J usage is TRBJ1-1; D gene uncertain. The length of the CDR3 is 16 residues. Trimming cost V 3 bases and J 1 base, with 16 bases left between them. Germline CDR1 and CDR2: SGHKS and YYEKEE (reference sequence). CDR3 bases: TGTGCCAGCAGCTCATTGGAGGGAATGGGGAACACTGAAGCTTTCTTT. Protein sequence: CASSSLEGMGNTEAFF.

J is TRBJ1-2 and V is TRBV27, with 7 bases matching TRBD1. The J segment lost 5 bases and the V segment lost 5 bases, leaving 11 bases of the junction unmatched. Germline assignment: CDR1 MNHEY and CDR2 SMNVEV (reference sequence). This CDR3 comprises 15 residues. CDR3 sequence reads: CASSRIQGVVYGYTF. The CDR3 nucleotides read TGTGCCAGCAGTAGAATTCAGGGGGTGGTATATGGCTACACCTTC.